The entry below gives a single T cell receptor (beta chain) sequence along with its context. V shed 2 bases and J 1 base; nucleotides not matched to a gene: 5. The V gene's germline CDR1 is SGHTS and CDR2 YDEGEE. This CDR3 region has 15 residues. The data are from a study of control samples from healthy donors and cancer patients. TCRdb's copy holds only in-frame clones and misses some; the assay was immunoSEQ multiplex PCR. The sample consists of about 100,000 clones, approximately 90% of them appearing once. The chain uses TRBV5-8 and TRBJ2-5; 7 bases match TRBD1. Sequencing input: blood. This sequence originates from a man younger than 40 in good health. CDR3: CASSFYDRAQETQYF. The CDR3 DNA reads TGTGCCAGCAGCTTCTACGACAGGGCCCAAGAGACCCAGTACTTC.